This T cell receptor beta chain was recorded in a study of T cell responses to AZD1222 COVID-19 vaccine. Data came from immunoSEQ multiplex PCR; TCRdb stores just in-frame clones and leaves some out. Found here are 120,000 or so clones, roughly 89% of them singletons; the top ten hold over 2%. V shed 7 bases, J shed 1 base, and the junction held 6 bases outside the gene matches. The CDR3 extends over 15 amino acids. Germline V gene lookup returns CDR1 MNHEY and CDR2 SVGAGI. The J gene is TRBJ1-1, the V gene TRBV6-5; 10 nucleotides align to TRBD1. The clonotype originates from an adult who received the AZD1222 COVID-19 vaccine. The sequenced sample was peripheral blood, obtained 28 days after the second AZD1222 dose. This chain's CDR3 is CASKTGGSGNTEAFF. The DNA of the CDR3 is TGTGCCAGCAAGACAGGGGGCTCGGGGAACACTGAAGCTTTCTTT.